The rows below give T cell receptor beta chains drawn from one sample of a study of cytomegalovirus exposure and HLA in healthy donors. Sequencing used immunoSEQ multiplex PCR; TCRdb keeps in-frame clones, though not all of them. This table holds 100,000 to 150,000 clones, roughly 8.3% found once. The source material was PBMCs. Receptors were obtained from a man aged 35 to 55 in good health and CMV-seronegative. Each CDR3 is given with its conserved first and last residue. A D gene is named only where the DNA matches it firmly. Clone size appears in some rows only: once, few, many, or a class for an expanded clone.

TRBD2 | NA | TRBJ2-7 | TRBV29-1 | TGCAGCGTACAAGCGGGGGCCTACGAGCAGTACTTC | CSVQAGAYEQYF
TRBD2 | NA | TRBJ2-1 | TRBV5-6 | TGTGCCACAACAAGGGTACTAGCGTTCGATGAGCAGTTCTTC | CATTRVLAFDEQFF
TRBD1 | few | TRBJ2-7 | TRBV29-1 | TGCAGCGTGACTGACAGGGGTGGCGAGCAGTACTTC | CSVTDRGGEQYF
NA | few | TRBJ2-7 | TRBV4-1 | TGCGCCAGCAGCCAAGGCAGCTCCTACGAGCAGTACTTC | CASSQGSSYEQYF
NA | NA | TRBJ1-2 | TRBV7-9 | TGTGCCAGCTCGACGGAAACAAACTACGGCTACACCTTC | CASSTETNYGYTF
NA | NA | TRBJ2-3 | TRBV4-1 | TGCGCCAGCAGCCACCTAACAGATACGCAGTATTTT | CASSHLTDTQYF
NA | NA | TRBJ1-2 | TRBV2 | TGTGCCAGCAGCCCCAGTGTGGGCTACACCTTC | CASSPSVGYTF
NA | few | TRBJ2-1 | TRBV14 | TGTGCCAGCAGACTATCAGGGCGCAATGAGCAGTTCTTC | CASRLSGRNEQFF
TRBD1 | few | TRBJ2-7 | TRBV5-1 | TGCGCCAGCAGCTTGGGGGACAGCTACCCCTCCTACGAGCAGTACTTC | CASSLGDSYPSYEQYF
TRBD1 | few | TRBJ1-6 | TRBV19 | TGTGCCAGTAGTATTGAGAGACAGGGATATTCACCCCTCCACTTT | CASSIERQGYSPLHF
NA | few | TRBJ1-1 | TRBV10-3 | TGTGCCATCAGTGAGTCAGTAGGACAGAACACTGAAGCTTTCTTT | CAISESVGQNTEAFF
NA | NA | TRBJ1-5 | TRBV9 | TGTGCCAGCAGCGTAGATGGTTTGGCTCAGCCCCAGCATTTT | CASSVDGLAQPQHF
TRBD1 | few | TRBJ1-1 | TRBV30 | TGTGCCTGGGACAGGGGGCAGAACACTGAAGCTTTCTTT | CAWDRGQNTEAFF
NA | few | TRBJ1-2 | TRBV5-1 | TGCGCCAGCAGCTCCTTACAGGGTAACTATGGCTACACCTTC | CASSSLQGNYGYTF
TRBD1 | NA | TRBJ2-3 | TRBV5-4 | TGTGCCAGCAGCTACCTGGACAGGGCCCCAGATACGCAGTATTTT | CASSYLDRAPDTQYF
NA | once | TRBJ2-7 | TRBV7-9 | TGTGCCAGCAGTCCCGGACAGGACTACTCCTACGAGCAGTACTTC | CASSPGQDYSYEQYF
NA | NA | TRBJ1-2 | TRBV19 | TGTGCCAGTACCAATATCACTTATGGCTACACCTTC | CASTNITYGYTF
TRBD1 | NA | TRBJ2-3 | TRBV5-1 | TGCGCCAGCAGCGTAGCCCGGGACAGGCCAGATACGCAGTATTTT | CASSVARDRPDTQYF
TRBD1 | NA | TRBJ1-2 | TRBV27 | TGTGCCAGCAGTCCATCTAGGGGGCCCGAGGGCTACACCTTC | CASSPSRGPEGYTF
NA | NA | TRBJ1-4 | TRBV6-5 | TGTGCCAGCAGTGATCCAGGGCCAAATGAAAAACTGTTTTTT | CASSDPGPNEKLFF
NA | few | TRBJ1-1 | TRBV9 | TGTGCCAGCAGCGTAGGGGACTCAGACACTGAAGCTTTCTTT | CASSVGDSDTEAFF
NA | NA | TRBJ2-3 | TRBV7-7 | TGTGCCAGCAGCCAGGAGGAAACGCAGCCCCAGTATTTT | CASSQEETQPQYF
NA | few | TRBJ1-1 | TRBV4-1 | TGCGCCAGCAGCCAGGCGGGGTTGAACACTGAAGCTTTCTTT | CASSQAGLNTEAFF
NA | NA | TRBJ2-6 | TRBV4-1 | TGTGCCAGCAGCCAACTTGGGACAACCGGGGCCAACGTCCTGACTTTC | CASSQLGTTGANVLTF
TRBD2 | few | TRBJ2-5 | TRBV10-2 | TGCGCCAGCAGTGAGTCGTTGACTAGCGGGGGCGAAACAACACAAGAGACCCAGTACTTC | CASSESLTSGGETTQETQYF
TRBD2 | few | TRBJ2-6 | TRBV7-3 | TGTGCCAGCAGATACCTCGGGGGGGCCGGGGCCAACGTCCTGACTTTC | CASRYLGGAGANVLTF
TRBD1 | few | TRBJ2-2 | TRBV19 | TGTGCCACCCGGGACAGGGTCGCCGGGGAGCTGTTTTTT | CATRDRVAGELFF
NA | NA | TRBJ2-2 | TRBV15 | TGTGCCACCAGCAGAGGCACTTCGAACACCGGGGAGCTGTTTTTT | CATSRGTSNTGELFF
TRBD1 | many | TRBJ2-6 | TRBV4-2 | TGTGCCAGCAGCCAAGAACAGGGGGCTGGGGCCAACGTCCTGACTTTC | CASSQEQGAGANVLTF
TRBD2 | NA | TRBJ2-3 | TRBV7-2 | TGTGCCAGCAGCTTTAGCGGGGGGGCACCTACAGATACGCAGTATTTT | CASSFSGGAPTDTQYF
NA | NA | TRBJ1-6 | TRBV2 | TGTGCCAGCGGGGCCCAGTATAATTCACCCCTCCACTTT | CASGAQYNSPLHF
NA | NA | TRBJ2-7 | TRBV7-2 | TGTGCCAGCAGCTTAGGGAACGGAGCCGGCTACGAGCAGTACTTC | CASSLGNGAGYEQYF
NA | NA | TRBJ2-7 | TRBV4-1 | TGCGCCAGCAGCCCCCGGGACTTATCCTCCTACGAGCAGTACTTC | CASSPRDLSSYEQYF
NA | few | TRBJ1-2 | TRBV9 | TGTGCCAGCAGCCCCCAGGCGGGGGGGAGGTATGGCTACACCTTC | CASSPQAGGRYGYTF
NA | NA | TRBJ2-2 | TRBV19 | TGTGCCAGTAGCCCCGACAGCCTATGGGACACCGGGGAGCTGTTTTTT | CASSPDSLWDTGELFF
TRBD1 | few | TRBJ2-7 | TRBV7-2 | TGTGCCAGCAGCTTAGTTGACGCAGGGGGCTACGAGCAGTACTTC | CASSLVDAGGYEQYF
NA | NA | TRBJ1-3 | TRBV7-9 | TGTGCCAGCAGCCAACAGGAGCCCTCTGGAAACACCATATATTTT | CASSQQEPSGNTIYF
NA | few | TRBJ2-7 | TRBV5-5 | TGTGCCAGCATGCTTGGATCCGGGGAGCAGTACTTC | CASMLGSGEQYF
NA | NA | TRBJ2-5 | TRBV7-7 | TGTGCCAGCAGTCCCGGGTCGTACCAAGAGACCCAGTACTTC | CASSPGSYQETQYF
TRBD2 | few | TRBJ2-1 | TRBV11-2 | TGTGCCAGCAGCTTACTAGCGGGGATCTATGAGCAGTTCTTC | CASSLLAGIYEQFF
TRBD1 | few | TRBJ1-4 | TRBV5-1 | TGCGCCAGCAGCTTCGGACAGGGTTCGGCTAATGAAAAACTGTTTTTT | CASSFGQGSANEKLFF
TRBD1 | NA | TRBJ1-1 | TRBV28 | TGTGCCAGCAGGGACAGGGACGTAACTGAAGCTTTCTTT | CASRDRDVTEAFF
NA | NA | TRBJ1-1 | TRBV15 | TGTGCCACCAGCAGAGATAGGGAGGTCCACACTGAAGCTTTCTTT | CATSRDREVHTEAFF
TRBD1 | few | TRBJ2-5 | TRBV7-8 | TGTGCCAGCAGCCCCGGACAGGGCGGGGAGACCCAGTACTTC | CASSPGQGGETQYF